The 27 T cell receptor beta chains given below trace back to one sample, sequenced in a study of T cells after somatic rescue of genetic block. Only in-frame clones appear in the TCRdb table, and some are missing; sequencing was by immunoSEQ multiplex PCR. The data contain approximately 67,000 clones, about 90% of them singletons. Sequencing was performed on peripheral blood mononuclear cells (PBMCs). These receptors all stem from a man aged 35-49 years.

For the CDR3, the DNA is TGTGCCACAACAGTGGGACAGGGCAAATACGAGCAGTACTTC. It specifies CATTVGQGKYEQYF. The gene calls are TRBV10-3 and TRBJ2-7, with 9 bases identical to TRBD1. Germline trimming cut 10 bases from V and 4 bases from J; bases unmatched to any gene: 11. The CDR3 is made up of 14 amino acids. The germline V gene encodes CDR1 ENHRY and CDR2 SYGVKD.

CDR3 protein: CASSQDLQHTQYF. CDR3 nucleotide sequence: TGTGCCAGCAGCCAAGACTTACAGCATACGCAGTATTTT. The chain joins TRBV14 to TRBJ2-3; D unclear. V lost 0 bases to trimming and J lost 7 bases, with 8 bases between them. CDR1 and CDR2 from the germline V gene are SGHDN and FVKESK. The CDR3 is 13 residues long.

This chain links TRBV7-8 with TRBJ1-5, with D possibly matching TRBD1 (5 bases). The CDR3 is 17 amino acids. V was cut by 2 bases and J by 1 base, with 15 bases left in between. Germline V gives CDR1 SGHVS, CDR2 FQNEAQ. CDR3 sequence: CASSLPRVSDSNQPQHF. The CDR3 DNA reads TGTGCCAGCAGCTTACCCAGGGTATCTGACAGCAATCAGCCCCAGCATTTT. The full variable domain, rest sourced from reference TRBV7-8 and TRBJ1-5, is GAGVSQSPRYKVAKRGQDVALRCDPISGHVSLFWYQQALGQGPEFLTYFQNEAQLDKSGLPSDRFFAERPEGSVSTLKIQRTQQEDSAVYLCASSLPRVSDSNQPQHFGDGTRLSIL.

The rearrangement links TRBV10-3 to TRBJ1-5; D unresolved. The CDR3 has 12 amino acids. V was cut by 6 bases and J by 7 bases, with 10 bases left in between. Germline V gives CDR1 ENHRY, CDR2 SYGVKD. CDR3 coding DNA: TGTGCCATCAGCGACGAGTACCAGCCCCAGCATTTT. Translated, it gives CAISDEYQPQHF.

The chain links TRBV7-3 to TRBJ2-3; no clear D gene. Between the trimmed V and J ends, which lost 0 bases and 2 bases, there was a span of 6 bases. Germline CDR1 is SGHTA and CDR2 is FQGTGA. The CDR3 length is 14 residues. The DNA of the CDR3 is TGTGCCAGCAGCTTAACTAGTCTCACAGATACGCAGTATTTT. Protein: CASSLTSLTDTQYF. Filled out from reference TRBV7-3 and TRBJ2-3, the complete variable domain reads GAGVSQTPSNKVTEKGKYVELRCDPISGHTALYWYRQSLGQGPEFLIYFQGTGAADDSGLPNDRFFAVRPEGSVSTLKIQRTERGDSAVYLCASSLTSLTDTQYFGPGTRLTVL.

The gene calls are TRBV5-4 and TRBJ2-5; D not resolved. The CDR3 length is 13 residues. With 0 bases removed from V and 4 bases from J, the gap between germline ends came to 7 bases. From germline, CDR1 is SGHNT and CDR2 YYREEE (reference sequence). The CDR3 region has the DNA TGTGCCAGCAGCTTGGGCCCTCGAGAGACCCAGTACTTC. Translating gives CASSLGPRETQYF. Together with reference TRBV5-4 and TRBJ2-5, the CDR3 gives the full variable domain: ETGVTQSPTHLIKTRGQQVTLRCSSQSGHNTVSWYQQALGQGPQFIFQYYREEENGRGNFPPRFSGLQFPNYSSELNVNALELDDSALYLCASSLGPRETQYFGPGTRLLVL.

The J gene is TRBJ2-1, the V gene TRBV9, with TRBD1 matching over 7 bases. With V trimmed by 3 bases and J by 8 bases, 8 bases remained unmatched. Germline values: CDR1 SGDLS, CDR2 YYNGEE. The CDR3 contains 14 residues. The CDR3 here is CASSAQTGSDEQFF. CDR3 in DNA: TGTGCCAGCAGCGCCCAGACAGGGAGCGATGAGCAGTTCTTC.

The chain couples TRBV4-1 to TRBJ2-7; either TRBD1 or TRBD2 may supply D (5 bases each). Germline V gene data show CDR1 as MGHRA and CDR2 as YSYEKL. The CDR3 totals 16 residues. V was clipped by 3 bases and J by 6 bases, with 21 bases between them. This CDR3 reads CASSQPGLTRAGEQYF. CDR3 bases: TGCGCCAGCAGCCAGCCCGGACTCACCAGGGCGGGCGAGCAGTACTTC.

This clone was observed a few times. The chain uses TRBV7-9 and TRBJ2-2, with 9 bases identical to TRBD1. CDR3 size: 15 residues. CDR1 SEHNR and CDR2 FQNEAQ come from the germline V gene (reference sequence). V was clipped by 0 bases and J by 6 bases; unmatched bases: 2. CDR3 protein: CASSLARQGAGELFF. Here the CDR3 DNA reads TGTGCCAGCAGCTTAGCGCGACAGGGGGCCGGGGAGCTGTTTTTT.

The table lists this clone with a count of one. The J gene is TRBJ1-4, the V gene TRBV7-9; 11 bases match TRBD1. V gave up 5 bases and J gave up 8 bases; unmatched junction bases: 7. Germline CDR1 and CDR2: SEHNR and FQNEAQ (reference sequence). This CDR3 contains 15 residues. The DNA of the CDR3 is TGTGCCAGCAGCGGCCCCGGGACAGGGGGAGAAAAACTGTTTTTT. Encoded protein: CASSGPGTGGEKLFF.

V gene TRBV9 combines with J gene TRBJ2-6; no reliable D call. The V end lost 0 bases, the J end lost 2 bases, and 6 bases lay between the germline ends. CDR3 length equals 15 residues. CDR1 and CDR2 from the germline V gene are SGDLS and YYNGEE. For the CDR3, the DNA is TGTGCCAGCAGCGTAGCAGTAGCTGGGGCCAACGTCCTGACTTTC. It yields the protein CASSVAVAGANVLTF.

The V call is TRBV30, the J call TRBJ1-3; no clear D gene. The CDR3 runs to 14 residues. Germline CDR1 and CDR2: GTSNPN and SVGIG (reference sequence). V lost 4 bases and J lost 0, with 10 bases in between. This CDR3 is CAWNQELSGNTIYF. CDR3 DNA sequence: TGTGCCTGGAACCAGGAGCTCTCTGGAAACACCATATATTTT.

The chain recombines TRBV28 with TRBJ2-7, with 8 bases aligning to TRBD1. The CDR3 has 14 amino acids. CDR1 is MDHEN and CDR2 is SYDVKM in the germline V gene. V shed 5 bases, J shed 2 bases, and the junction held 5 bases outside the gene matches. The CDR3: CASSKGQGAYEQYF. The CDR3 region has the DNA TGTGCCAGCAGTAAAGGACAGGGAGCCTACGAGCAGTACTTC.

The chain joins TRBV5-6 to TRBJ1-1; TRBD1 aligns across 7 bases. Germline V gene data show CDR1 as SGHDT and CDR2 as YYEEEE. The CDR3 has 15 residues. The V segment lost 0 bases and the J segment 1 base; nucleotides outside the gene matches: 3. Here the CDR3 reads CASSLVAGGNTEAFF. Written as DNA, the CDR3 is TGTGCCAGCAGCTTGGTTGCAGGGGGGAACACTGAAGCTTTCTTT.

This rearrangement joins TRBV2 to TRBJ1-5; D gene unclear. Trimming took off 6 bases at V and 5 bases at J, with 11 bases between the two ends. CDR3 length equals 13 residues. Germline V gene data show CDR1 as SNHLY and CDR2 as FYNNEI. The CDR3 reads CASRRLSDQPQHF. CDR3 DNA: TGTGCCAGCAGGAGACTTTCCGATCAGCCCCAGCATTTT.

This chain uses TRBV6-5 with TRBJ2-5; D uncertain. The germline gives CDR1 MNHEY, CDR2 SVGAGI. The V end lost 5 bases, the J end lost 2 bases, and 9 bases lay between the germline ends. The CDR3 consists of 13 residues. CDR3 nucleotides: TGTGCCAGCAGTCCCCGGCAGCAAGAGACCCAGTACTTC. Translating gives CASSPRQQETQYF.

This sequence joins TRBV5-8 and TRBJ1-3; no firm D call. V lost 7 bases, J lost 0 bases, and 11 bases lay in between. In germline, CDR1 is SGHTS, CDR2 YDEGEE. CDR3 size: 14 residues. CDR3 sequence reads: CASPSGSSGNTIYF. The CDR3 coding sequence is TGTGCCAGCCCCTCGGGAAGCTCTGGAAACACCATATATTTT.

CDR3 protein: CASSVEAGRSYEQYF. In nucleotides, the CDR3 is TGTGCCAGCAGCGTTGAAGCCGGACGCAGCTACGAGCAGTACTTC. The chain has TRBV9 and TRBJ2-7; no clear D. V gave up 2 bases and J gave up 3 bases, with 15 bases separating them. This CDR3 spans 15 amino acids. CDR1 SGDLS and CDR2 YYNGEE come from the germline V gene.

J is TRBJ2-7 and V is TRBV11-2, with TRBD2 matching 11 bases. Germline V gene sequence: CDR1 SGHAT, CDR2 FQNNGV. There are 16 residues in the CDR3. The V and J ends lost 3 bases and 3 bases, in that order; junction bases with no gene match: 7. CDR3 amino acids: CASSFSGGGTYYEQYF. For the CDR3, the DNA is TGTGCCAGCAGCTTTAGCGGGGGGGGAACGTACTACGAGCAGTACTTC.

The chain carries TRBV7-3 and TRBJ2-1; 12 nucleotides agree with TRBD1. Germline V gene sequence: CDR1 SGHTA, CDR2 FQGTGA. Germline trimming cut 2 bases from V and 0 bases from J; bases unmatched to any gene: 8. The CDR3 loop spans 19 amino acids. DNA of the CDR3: TGTGCCAGCAGCTTATGGGGACAGGGGGCTACAGACTCCTACAATGAGCAGTTCTTC. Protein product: CASSLWGQGATDSYNEQFF. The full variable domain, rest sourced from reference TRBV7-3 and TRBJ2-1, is GAGVSQTPSNKVTEKGKYVELRCDPISGHTALYWYRQSLGQGPEFLIYFQGTGAADDSGLPNDRFFAVRPEGSVSTLKIQRTERGDSAVYLCASSLWGQGATDSYNEQFFGPGTRLTVL.

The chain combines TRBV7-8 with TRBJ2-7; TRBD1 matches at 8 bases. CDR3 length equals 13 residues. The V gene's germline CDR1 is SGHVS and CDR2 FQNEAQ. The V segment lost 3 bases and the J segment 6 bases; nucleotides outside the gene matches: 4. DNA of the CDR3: TGTGCCAGCAGCTTCGACAGGGGAGGCGAGCAGTACTTC. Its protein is CASSFDRGGEQYF.

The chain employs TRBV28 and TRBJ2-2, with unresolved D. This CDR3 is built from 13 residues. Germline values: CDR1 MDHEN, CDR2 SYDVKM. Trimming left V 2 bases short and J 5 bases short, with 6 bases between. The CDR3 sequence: CASSLRKTGELFF. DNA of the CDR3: TGTGCCAGCAGTTTACGGAAAACCGGGGAGCTGTTTTTT.

DNA for the CDR3: TGCAGTGCCCAGGGAAACGACATTCAGTACTTC. As protein: CSAQGNDIQYF. This chain links TRBV20-1 with TRBJ2-4, with D tentatively TRBD1 (5 bases). CDR3 length equals 11 residues. Germline-derived CDR1 and CDR2 are DFQATT and SNEGSKA (reference sequence). Between the trimmed V and J ends, which lost 6 bases and 8 bases, there was a span of 11 bases.

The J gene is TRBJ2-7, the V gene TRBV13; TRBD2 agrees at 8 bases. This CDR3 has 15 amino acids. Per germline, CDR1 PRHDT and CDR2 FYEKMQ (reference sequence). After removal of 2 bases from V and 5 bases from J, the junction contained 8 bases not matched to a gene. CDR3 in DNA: TGTGCCAGCAGCTTAACTAGCGGAGATCTCAACGAGCAGTACTTC. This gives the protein CASSLTSGDLNEQYF.

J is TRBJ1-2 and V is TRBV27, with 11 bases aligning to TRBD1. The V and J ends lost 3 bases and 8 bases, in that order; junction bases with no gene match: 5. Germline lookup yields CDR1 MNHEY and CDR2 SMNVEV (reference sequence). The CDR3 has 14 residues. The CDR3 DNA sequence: TGTGCCAGCAGTTTCGGGACAGGGGGGTGGGGCTACACCTTC. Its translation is CASSFGTGGWGYTF.

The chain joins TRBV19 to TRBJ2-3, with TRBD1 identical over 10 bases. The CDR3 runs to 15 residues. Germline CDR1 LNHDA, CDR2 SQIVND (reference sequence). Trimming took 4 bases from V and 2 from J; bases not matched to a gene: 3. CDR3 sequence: CASSRDRGHTDTQYF. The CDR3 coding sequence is TGTGCCAGTAGTAGAGACAGGGGGCACACAGATACGCAGTATTTT.

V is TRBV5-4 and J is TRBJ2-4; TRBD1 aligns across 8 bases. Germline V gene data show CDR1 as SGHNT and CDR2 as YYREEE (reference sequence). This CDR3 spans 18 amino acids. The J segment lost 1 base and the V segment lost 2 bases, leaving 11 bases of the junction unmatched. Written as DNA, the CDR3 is TGTGCCAGCAGCTTCGGGCAGGGGGCGGTCGGTGCCAAAAACATTCAGTACTTC. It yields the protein CASSFGQGAVGAKNIQYF.